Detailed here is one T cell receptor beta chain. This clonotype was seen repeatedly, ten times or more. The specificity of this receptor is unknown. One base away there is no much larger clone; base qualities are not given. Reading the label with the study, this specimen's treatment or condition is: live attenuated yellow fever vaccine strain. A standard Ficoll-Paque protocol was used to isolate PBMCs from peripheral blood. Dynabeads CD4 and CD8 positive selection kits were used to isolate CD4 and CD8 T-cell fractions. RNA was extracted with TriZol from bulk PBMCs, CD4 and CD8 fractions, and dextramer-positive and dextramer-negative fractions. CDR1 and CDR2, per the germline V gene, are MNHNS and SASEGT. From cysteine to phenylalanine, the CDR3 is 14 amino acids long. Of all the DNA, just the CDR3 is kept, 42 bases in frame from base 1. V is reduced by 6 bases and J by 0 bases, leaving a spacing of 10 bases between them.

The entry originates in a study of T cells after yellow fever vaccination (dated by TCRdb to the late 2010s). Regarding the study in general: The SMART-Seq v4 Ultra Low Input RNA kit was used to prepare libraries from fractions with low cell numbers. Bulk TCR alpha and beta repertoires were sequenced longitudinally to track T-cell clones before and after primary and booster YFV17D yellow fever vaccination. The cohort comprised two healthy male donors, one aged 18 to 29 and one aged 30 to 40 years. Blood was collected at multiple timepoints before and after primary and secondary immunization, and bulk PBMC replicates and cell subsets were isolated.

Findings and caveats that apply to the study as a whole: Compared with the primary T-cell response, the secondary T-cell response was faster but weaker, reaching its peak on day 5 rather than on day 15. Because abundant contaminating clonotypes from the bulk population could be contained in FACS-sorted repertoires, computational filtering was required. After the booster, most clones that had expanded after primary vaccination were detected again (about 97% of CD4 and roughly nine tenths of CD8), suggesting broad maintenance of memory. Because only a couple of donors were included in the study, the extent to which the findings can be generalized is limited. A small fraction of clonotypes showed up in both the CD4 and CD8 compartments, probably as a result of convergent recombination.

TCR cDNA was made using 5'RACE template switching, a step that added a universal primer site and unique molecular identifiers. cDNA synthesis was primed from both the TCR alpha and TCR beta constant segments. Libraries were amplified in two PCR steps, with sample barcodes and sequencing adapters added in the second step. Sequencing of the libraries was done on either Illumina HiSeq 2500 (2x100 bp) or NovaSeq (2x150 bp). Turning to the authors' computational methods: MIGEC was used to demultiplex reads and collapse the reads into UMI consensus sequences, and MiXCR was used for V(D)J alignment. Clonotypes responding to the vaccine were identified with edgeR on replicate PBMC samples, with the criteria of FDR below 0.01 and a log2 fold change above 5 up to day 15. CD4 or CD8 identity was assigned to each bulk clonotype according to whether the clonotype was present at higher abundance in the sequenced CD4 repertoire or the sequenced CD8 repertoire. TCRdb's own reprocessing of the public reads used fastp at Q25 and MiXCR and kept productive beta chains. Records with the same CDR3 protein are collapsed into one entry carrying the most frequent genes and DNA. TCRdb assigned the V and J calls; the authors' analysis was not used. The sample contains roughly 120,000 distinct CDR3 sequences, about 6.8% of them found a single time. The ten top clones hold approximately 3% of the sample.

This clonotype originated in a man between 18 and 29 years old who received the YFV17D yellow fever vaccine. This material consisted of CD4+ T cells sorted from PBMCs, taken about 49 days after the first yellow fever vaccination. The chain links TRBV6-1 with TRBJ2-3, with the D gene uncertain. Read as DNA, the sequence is TGTGCCAGCAGGAGGACGGCTAGCACAGATACGCAGTATTTT. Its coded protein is CASRRTASTDTQYF.